The 21 T cell receptor beta chains given below trace back to one sample, sequenced in a study of blood T cell repertoires in COVID-19. This table comes from immunoSEQ multiplex PCR, and its TCRdb copy is limited to in-frame clones, with some not included. Altogether some 25,000 clones are present, about 92% being singletons, with the ten largest covering roughly 2.1%. Material for sequencing was peripheral blood. All receptors come from a human donor in a cohort sampled during active COVID-19.

The chain links TRBV27 to TRBJ2-3; 9 positions match TRBD2. The CDR3 loop spans 15 amino acids. The germline gives CDR1 MNHEY, CDR2 SMNVEV (reference sequence). V trimming: 5 bases; J trimming: 6 bases; junction bases outside the gene matches: 9. CDR3 sequence: CASSVTSGGPDTQYF. The DNA of the CDR3 is TGTGCCAGCAGTGTGACTAGCGGTGGGCCGGATACGCAGTATTTT.

This clone was observed once. This sequence joins TRBV27 and TRBJ2-1; D is unresolved. Germline values: CDR1 MNHEY, CDR2 SMNVEV (reference sequence). The CDR3 extends over 16 amino acids. V lost 6 bases, J lost 4 bases, and 19 bases lay in between. The CDR3: CASSVRSLAQYNEQFF. The CDR3 bases are TGTGCCAGCAGCGTTAGATCGTTAGCCCAGTACAATGAGCAGTTCTTC.

This rearrangement joins TRBV4-1 to TRBJ1-2, with unresolved D. The CDR3 consists of 14 residues. Between the trimmed V and J ends, which lost 3 bases and 3 bases, there was a span of 11 bases. CDR1 MGHRA and CDR2 YSYEKL come from the germline V gene. This CDR3 is CASSQVSRDYGYTF. CDR3 bases: TGCGCCAGCAGCCAGGTATCCCGAGACTATGGCTACACCTTC.

This clone was counted once. The chain combines TRBV4-2 with TRBJ2-1, with TRBD2 as a possible D gene (6 bases). This CDR3 contains 16 residues. The germline V gene has CDR1 LGHNA and CDR2 YNFKEQ. Trimming removed 1 base at V and 2 bases at J, with 12 bases between. CDR3 loop: CASSQVTSRAYNEQFF. CDR3 DNA: TGTGCCAGCAGCCAAGTTACTAGCCGAGCCTACAATGAGCAGTTCTTC.

In this sample, this clone turned up a few times. The rearrangement uses TRBV20-1 and TRBJ1-1; the D gene is possibly TRBD1 (5 bases). Germline V CDR1 and CDR2: DFQATT, SNEGSKA (reference sequence). CDR3 length: 12 amino acids. Between the trimmed V and J ends, which lost 3 bases and 5 bases, there was a span of 10 bases. In DNA, the CDR3 is TGCAGTGCTAGTCAGGGTAGGACTGAAGCTTTCTTT. Translating gives CSASQGRTEAFF.

The chain joins TRBV19 to TRBJ1-2, with D hard to call. The CDR3 has 14 amino acids. In germline, CDR1 is LNHDA, CDR2 SQIVND (reference sequence). V was cut by 1 base and J by 8 bases, with 14 bases left in between. CDR3 in amino acids: CASSIAPGGRGYTF. The CDR3 DNA reads as TGTGCCAGTAGTATAGCCCCAGGCGGGCGGGGCTACACCTTC.

The chain couples TRBV7-6 to TRBJ1-3; TRBD1 might be the D (5 bases). The CDR3 is 15 amino acids. The V and J ends lost 5 bases and 2 bases respectively, with 13 bases between them. Germline values: CDR1 SGHVS, CDR2 FNYEAQ. CDR3 amino acids: CASSGGATAGNTIYF. CDR3 nucleotide sequence: TGTGCCAGCAGCGGAGGGGCAACGGCTGGAAACACCATATATTTT.

This chain connects TRBV3-1 (or the pseudogene TRBV3-2) to TRBJ1-4; no reliable D call. The V end was cut by 4 bases, the J end by 2 bases, with 8 bases between. Germline V gene sequence: CDR1 LGHDT, CDR2 YNNKEL (reference sequence). CDR3 length: 14 residues. The DNA for the CDR3 is TGTGCCAGCAGCCCCGGGTGGACTAATGAAAAACTGTTTTTT. It specifies CASSPGWTNEKLFF.

The chain combines TRBV28 with TRBJ1-3, with TRBD1 as a possible D gene (5 bases). Per germline, CDR1 MDHEN and CDR2 SYDVKM. CDR3 size: 15 residues. Deletions cut 5 bases from V and 4 bases from J, with 15 bases between. The CDR3 spells CASSPIGGTGNTIYF. The CDR3 nucleotides read TGTGCCAGCAGTCCAATCGGGGGGACGGGAAACACCATATATTTT.

The rearrangement links TRBV19 to TRBJ1-1; the D is unclear. The germline V gene encodes CDR1 LNHDA and CDR2 SQIVND (reference sequence). This CDR3 is 15 amino acids long. The V end lost 1 base, the J end lost 1 base, and 10 bases lay between the germline ends. The CDR3 nucleotides read TGTGCCAGTAGTATAGTAATATGGGCGAACACTGAAGCTTTCTTT. Its protein is CASSIVIWANTEAFF.

The chain employs TRBV7-8 and TRBJ2-7, with 7 bases fitting TRBD2. This CDR3 spans 17 amino acids. V was clipped by 0 bases and J by 0 bases; unmatched bases: 8. The germline gives CDR1 SGHVS, CDR2 FQNEAQ. CDR3 residues: CASSLALAVLSSYEQYF. The DNA for the CDR3 is TGTGCCAGCAGCTTAGCCCTAGCGGTCCTGAGCTCCTACGAGCAGTACTTC. The full variable domain, with the rest looked up from reference TRBV7-8 and TRBJ2-7, is GAGVSQSPRYKVAKRGQDVALRCDPISGHVSLFWYQQALGQGPEFLTYFQNEAQLDKSGLPSDRFFAERPEGSVSTLKIQRTQQEDSAVYLCASSLALAVLSSYEQYFGPGTRLTVT.

This rearrangement joins TRBV24-1 to TRBJ2-1, with 11 positions matching TRBD2. Looked up from germline, CDR1 is KGHDR and CDR2 is SFDVKD. V was pared by 3 bases and J by 0 bases, with 15 bases of the junction left unmatched. The CDR3 is 21 amino acids. The CDR3 spells CATSDATRGTSGLSSYNEQFF. The CDR3 region has the DNA TGTGCCACCAGTGATGCGACCCGCGGGACTAGCGGACTTAGCTCCTACAATGAGCAGTTCTTC.

V gene TRBV5-5 combines with J gene TRBJ1-2, with 7 positions matching TRBD1. Germline lookup yields CDR1 SGHKS and CDR2 YYEKEE (reference sequence). V lost 4 bases, J lost 5 bases, and 5 bases stayed unmatched. CDR3 length: 13 residues. The chain's CDR3 is CASSPDRLYGYTF. The CDR3 DNA is TGTGCCAGCAGCCCGGACAGGCTTTATGGCTACACCTTC.

The chain carries TRBV19 and TRBJ2-3; weak D call: TRBD2 (6 bases). This CDR3 comprises 14 residues. Trimming pared 9 bases from V and 5 bases from J, leaving 18 bases between. Germline V gives CDR1 LNHDA, CDR2 SQIVND (reference sequence). CDR3 loop: CASKPAGLRDTQYF. DNA of the CDR3: TGTGCCAGCAAGCCGGCGGGACTCAGAGATACGCAGTATTTT.

The chain uses TRBV6-5 and TRBJ2-2; TRBD1 aligns across 10 bases. After removal of 5 bases from V and 3 bases from J, the junction contained 3 bases not matched to a gene. Germline CDR1 and CDR2: MNHEY and SVGAGI. The CDR3 loop spans 15 amino acids. CDR3 amino acids: CASSRDRGDTGELFF. For the CDR3, the DNA is TGTGCCAGCAGTCGGGACAGGGGTGACACCGGGGAGCTGTTTTTT.

This chain connects TRBV9 to TRBJ2-3; 8 bases map to TRBD1. The V gene end was trimmed by 2 bases and the J gene end by 3 bases; junction bases not matched to a gene: 8. This CDR3 is built from 16 residues. Germline CDR1 reads SGDLS; CDR2 reads YYNGEE. The CDR3 nucleotides are TGTGCCAGCAGCGTTTCACAGGGGGTTAAGACAGATACGCAGTATTTT. It is translated as CASSVSQGVKTDTQYF.

The genes are TRBV7-9 and TRBJ2-6, with a weak D call TRBD2 (7 bases). The V gene lost 1 base and the J gene lost 4 bases, with 20 bases spanning the gap. The CDR3 sequence is 19 residues long. Germline V gene data show CDR1 as SEHNR and CDR2 as FQNEAQ (reference sequence). The CDR3 here is CASSLVSWRGPPGANVLTF. In nucleotides, the CDR3 is TGTGCCAGCAGCTTAGTGTCGTGGCGGGGGCCCCCGGGGGCCAACGTCCTGACTTTC.

The chain combines TRBV27 with TRBJ1-3; 8 bases are shared with TRBD1. In germline, CDR1 is MNHEY, CDR2 SMNVEV (reference sequence). This CDR3 contains 18 residues. Trimming cost V 5 bases and J 0 bases; bases outside gene matches: 12. CDR3 region: CASSPGLAGTGSGNTIYF. The CDR3 DNA is TGTGCCAGCAGTCCCGGCCTCGCCGGGACAGGCTCTGGAAACACCATATATTTT.

The J gene is TRBJ1-4, the V gene TRBV27; TRBD1 might be the D (5 bases). V lost 3 bases and J 7 bases, leaving 12 bases between the germline ends. Germline lookup yields CDR1 MNHEY and CDR2 SMNVEV (reference sequence). This CDR3 contains 14 residues. This CDR3 reads CASSFRVKGEKLFF. Written as DNA, the CDR3 is TGTGCCAGCAGTTTCAGGGTTAAGGGTGAAAAACTGTTTTTT.

The V call is TRBV27, the J call TRBJ2-4, with D maybe TRBD2 (5 bases). V was shortened by 1 base and J by 8 bases, with 18 bases between the two germline ends. Germline V gene lookup returns CDR1 MNHEY and CDR2 SMNVEV (reference sequence). The length of the CDR3 is 16 residues. CDR3 sequence: CASSLYPPSGSDIQYF. For the CDR3, the DNA is TGTGCCAGCAGTTTATATCCCCCCTCGGGGAGTGACATTCAGTACTTC.

V gene TRBV7-2 combines with J gene TRBJ2-7; 11 nucleotides align to TRBD1. CDR1 SGHTA and CDR2 FQGNSA come from the germline V gene. CDR3 length equals 16 residues. The V gene end was trimmed by 3 bases and the J gene end by 4 bases; junction bases not matched to a gene: 8. The CDR3 sequence: CASSLVFGTGGYEQYF. The CDR3 DNA sequence: TGTGCCAGCAGCTTGGTATTTGGGACAGGGGGTTACGAGCAGTACTTC.